This is a list of T cell receptor beta chains from one sample in a study of STAT5B mutations in CD4+ large granular lymphocyte leukemia. The repertoire was sequenced with immunoSEQ multiplex PCR; TCRdb's copy has only in-frame clones and lacks some. The table lists more than 30,000 clones, less than 90% of them singletons. Sequenced input: CD4+ T cells from blood buffy coats. These receptors were collected from a human donor in good health. CDR3s include the opening cysteine and the closing phenylalanine or tryptophan. D genes are given only for firm matches. Only some rows state a clone size, as once, few, many or a class for expanded clones.

abundance: few
d_gene: NA
j_gene: TRBJ2-7
v_gene: TRBV6-1
CDR3nt: TGTGCCAGCAGTGAACCGCAAAGGGGGAGGTGGCAGGGAAGCCACGAGCAGTACTTC
CDR3aa: CASSEPQRGRWQGSHEQYF

abundance: NA
d_gene: TRBD1
j_gene: TRBJ2-7
v_gene: TRBV11-3
CDR3nt: TGTGCCAGCAGCCGGGACAGGTCCTACGAGCAGTACTTC
CDR3aa: CASSRDRSYEQYF

abundance: NA
d_gene: NA
j_gene: TRBJ2-7
v_gene: TRBV7-6
CDR3nt: TGTGCCAGCAGCTTAGCCTCCGGGATGCAATCCTACGAGCAGTACTTC
CDR3aa: CASSLASGMQSYEQYF

abundance: NA
d_gene: NA
j_gene: TRBJ1-2
v_gene: TRBV18
CDR3nt: TGTGCCAGCTCACCAGAGAGGGGAAACTATGGCTACACCTTC
CDR3aa: CASSPERGNYGYTF

abundance: once
d_gene: NA
j_gene: TRBJ2-7
v_gene: TRBV5-5
CDR3nt: TGTGCCAGCAGCGTGGGAACCTACGAGCAGTACTTC
CDR3aa: CASSVGTYEQYF

abundance: NA
d_gene: NA
j_gene: TRBJ1-1
v_gene: TRBV19
CDR3nt: TGTGCCAGTACTAGCAACACTGAAGCTTTCTTT
CDR3aa: CASTSNTEAFF

abundance: NA
d_gene: TRBD2
j_gene: TRBJ2-7
v_gene: TRBV28
CDR3nt: TGTGCCAGCCGCCGCCCAGCCCTTAGCGGGAGGGCCTACGAGCAGTACTTC
CDR3aa: CASRRPALSGRAYEQYF

abundance: NA
d_gene: NA
j_gene: TRBJ1-2
v_gene: TRBV28
CDR3nt: TGTGCCAGCAGTTTAACGAGGGTCGACTATGGCTACACCTTC
CDR3aa: CASSLTRVDYGYTF

abundance: once
d_gene: NA
j_gene: TRBJ2-5
v_gene: TRBV5-4
CDR3nt: TGTGCCAGCAGCTCTGACCCCGGGGTTGAGAAGGAGCAGTACTTC
CDR3aa: CASSSDPGVEKEQYF

abundance: NA
d_gene: NA
j_gene: TRBJ2-7
v_gene: TRBV5-1
CDR3nt: TGCGCCAGCAGCTTAACGGGACATCACTACGAGCAGTACTTC
CDR3aa: CASSLTGHHYEQYF

abundance: NA
d_gene: NA
j_gene: TRBJ1-5
v_gene: TRBV10-3
CDR3nt: TGTGCCATCAGCAGACAGCCCGACAATCAGCCCCAGCATTTT
CDR3aa: CAISRQPDNQPQHF

abundance: NA
d_gene: NA
j_gene: TRBJ2-7
v_gene: TRBV6-1
CDR3nt: TGTGCCAGCAGTGGATCCGGGACTGGCGCCTACGAGCAGTACTTC
CDR3aa: CASSGSGTGAYEQYF

abundance: once
d_gene: NA
j_gene: TRBJ1-3
v_gene: TRBV27
CDR3nt: TGTGCCAGCAGTTTAGACAGGAGCTCTGGAAACACCATATATTTT
CDR3aa: CASSLDRSSGNTIYF

abundance: NA
d_gene: NA
j_gene: TRBJ1-2
v_gene: TRBV18
CDR3nt: TGTGCCAGCTCACCACGGGAGGTGGATGGCTACACCTTC
CDR3aa: CASSPREVDGYTF

abundance: NA
d_gene: NA
j_gene: TRBJ1-1
v_gene: TRBV30
CDR3nt: TGTGCCTGGACCCAAGGGGTACTTGAAGCTTTCTTT
CDR3aa: CAWTQGVLEAFF

abundance: NA
d_gene: NA
j_gene: TRBJ2-5
v_gene: TRBV5-4
CDR3nt: TGTGCCAGCAGCTTGGGGCTAGAGTTGGGGACCCAGTACTTC
CDR3aa: CASSLGLELGTQYF

abundance: NA
d_gene: NA
j_gene: TRBJ2-7
v_gene: TRBV14
CDR3nt: TGTGCCAGCAGCCAAGGTTTAGCGATCTACGAGCAGTACTTC
CDR3aa: CASSQGLAIYEQYF

abundance: few
d_gene: NA
j_gene: TRBJ1-4
v_gene: TRBV15
CDR3nt: TGTGCCACCAGCGGAGGAGTAACTAATGAAAAACTGTTTTTT
CDR3aa: CATSGGVTNEKLFF

abundance: NA
d_gene: NA
j_gene: TRBJ2-7
v_gene: TRBV28
CDR3nt: TGTGCCAGCAAAAGGTCCGGGGTCCACTACGAGCAGTACTTC
CDR3aa: CASKRSGVHYEQYF

abundance: NA
d_gene: TRBD1
j_gene: TRBJ1-1
v_gene: TRBV11-2
CDR3nt: TGTGCCAGCAGCTTAGCGGCACAGGGGGGCACTGAAGCTTTCTTT
CDR3aa: CASSLAAQGGTEAFF

abundance: NA
d_gene: NA
j_gene: TRBJ2-7
v_gene: TRBV27
CDR3nt: TGTGCCAGCAGTCCCCTACTATTCTACGAGCAGTACTTC
CDR3aa: CASSPLLFYEQYF

abundance: NA
d_gene: NA
j_gene: TRBJ2-5
v_gene: TRBV27
CDR3nt: TGTGCCAGCAGTCCCAATTTTGAGACCCAGTACTTC
CDR3aa: CASSPNFETQYF

abundance: NA
d_gene: TRBD1
j_gene: TRBJ2-6
v_gene: TRBV11-3
CDR3nt: TGTGCCAGCAGCTTAGTCTGGGACAGGACCAGGGGGGCCAACGTCCTGACTTTC
CDR3aa: CASSLVWDRTRGANVLTF

abundance: NA
d_gene: NA
j_gene: TRBJ1-1
v_gene: TRBV2
CDR3nt: TGTGCCAGCGCGAGGTTAAACACTGAAGCTTTCTTT
CDR3aa: CASARLNTEAFF

abundance: once
d_gene: NA
j_gene: TRBJ1-1
v_gene: TRBV7-9
CDR3nt: TGTGCCAGCAGCTTGGGGGGCCCGTTTGAAGCTTTCTTT
CDR3aa: CASSLGGPFEAFF

abundance: NA
d_gene: TRBD1
j_gene: TRBJ2-7
v_gene: TRBV5-1
CDR3nt: TGCGCCAGCAGCTTGGGTGGCAGGGGGCGGAACGAGCAGTACTTC
CDR3aa: CASSLGGRGRNEQYF

abundance: once
d_gene: TRBD1
j_gene: TRBJ2-2
v_gene: TRBV19
CDR3nt: TGTGCCAGTAGTGCAACGACCGGGACAGGGTTCACCGGGGAGCTGTTTTTT
CDR3aa: CASSATTGTGFTGELFF

abundance: NA
d_gene: NA
j_gene: TRBJ2-1
v_gene: TRBV5-4
CDR3nt: TGTGCCAGCAGCCCACGCCGATGGATAAGGAAAGACGAGCAGTTCTTC
CDR3aa: CASSPRRWIRKDEQFF

abundance: once
d_gene: NA
j_gene: TRBJ1-5
v_gene: TRBV28
CDR3nt: TGTGCCAGCACAGAAGCCAATCAGCCCCAGCATTTT
CDR3aa: CASTEANQPQHF

abundance: NA
d_gene: TRBD2
j_gene: TRBJ2-7
v_gene: TRBV2
CDR3nt: TGTGCCAGCAACCCCGGACTAGCCCACGGGAGTCCCACCTACGAGCAGTACTTC
CDR3aa: CASNPGLAHGSPTYEQYF

abundance: NA
d_gene: TRBD2
j_gene: TRBJ2-4
v_gene: TRBV4-2
CDR3nt: TGTGCCAGCTCCCAGCGGGAGGGCAACCTAGCCAAAAACATTCAGTACTTC
CDR3aa: CASSQREGNLAKNIQYF

abundance: NA
d_gene: NA
j_gene: TRBJ1-4
v_gene: TRBV6-1
CDR3nt: TGTGCCAGCAGTGAACGGAGGACGTCCGAGGGGAATGAAAAACTGTTTTTT
CDR3aa: CASSERRTSEGNEKLFF

abundance: NA
d_gene: TRBD1
j_gene: TRBJ2-7
v_gene: TRBV2
CDR3nt: TGTGCCAGCAGTTGGGACAGGGACCGTAACGAGCAGTACTTC
CDR3aa: CASSWDRDRNEQYF

abundance: NA
d_gene: NA
j_gene: TRBJ2-7
v_gene: TRBV4-1
CDR3nt: TGCGCCAGCAGCCAAGAATTTACGGGACCGGCCTCCTACGAGCAGTACTTC
CDR3aa: CASSQEFTGPASYEQYF

abundance: NA
d_gene: NA
j_gene: TRBJ2-7
v_gene: TRBV28
CDR3nt: TGTGCCAGCAGTTTAAGTACATTCTCCTACGAGCAGTACTTC
CDR3aa: CASSLSTFSYEQYF

abundance: NA
d_gene: NA
j_gene: TRBJ2-7
v_gene: TRBV7-2
CDR3nt: TGTGCCAGCAGCCACCCGGGGTGGAGCTCCTACGAGCAGTACTTC
CDR3aa: CASSHPGWSSYEQYF

abundance: NA
d_gene: TRBD2
j_gene: TRBJ2-5
v_gene: TRBV5-1
CDR3nt: TGCGCCAGCAGCAATCCGGGAGGAAGGTCGGAGACCCAGTACTTC
CDR3aa: CASSNPGGRSETQYF

abundance: NA
d_gene: NA
j_gene: TRBJ2-6
v_gene: TRBV11-2
CDR3nt: TGTGCCAGCAGCTTACTACTCTCTGGGGCCAACGTCCTGACTTTC
CDR3aa: CASSLLLSGANVLTF

abundance: NA
d_gene: NA
j_gene: TRBJ1-1
v_gene: TRBV28
CDR3nt: TGTGCCAGCAGTTCACCCCGCGGAGGGGCGGCGAACACTGAAGCTTTCTTT
CDR3aa: CASSSPRGGAANTEAFF

abundance: NA
d_gene: TRBD1
j_gene: TRBJ2-2
v_gene: TRBV9
CDR3nt: TGTGCCAGCAGCGTAGTCGACAGGGGGGCCGGGGAGCTGTTTTTT
CDR3aa: CASSVVDRGAGELFF

abundance: NA
d_gene: NA
j_gene: TRBJ1-2
v_gene: TRBV7-9
CDR3nt: TGTGCCAGCAGCGGGGACGGCTTCTATGGCTACACCTTC
CDR3aa: CASSGDGFYGYTF

abundance: NA
d_gene: TRBD2
j_gene: TRBJ2-7
v_gene: TRBV10-1
CDR3nt: TGCGCCAGCAGTGTGGGACTAGCGGGCTACGAGCAGTACTTC
CDR3aa: CASSVGLAGYEQYF

abundance: NA
d_gene: NA
j_gene: TRBJ1-2
v_gene: TRBV6-4
CDR3nt: TGTGCCAGCAGTGACTCTGCCGGGGGTTTGCGCGGCTACACCTTC
CDR3aa: CASSDSAGGLRGYTF

abundance: NA
d_gene: NA
j_gene: TRBJ2-1
v_gene: TRBV7-8
CDR3nt: TGTGCCAGCAGCTTGGGGGCGCGGTCCTACAATGAGCAGTTCTTC
CDR3aa: CASSLGARSYNEQFF

abundance: NA
d_gene: TRBD2
j_gene: TRBJ2-7
v_gene: TRBV10-3
CDR3nt: TGTGCCATCAGGGGGGGACTAGCGGGGGCCTACGAGCAGTACTTC
CDR3aa: CAIRGGLAGAYEQYF

abundance: NA
d_gene: NA
j_gene: TRBJ2-7
v_gene: TRBV10-3
CDR3nt: TGTGCCATCAGTGACAACTACGAGCAGTACTTC
CDR3aa: CAISDNYEQYF